This T cell receptor (beta chain) was identified during a study of blood T cell repertoires in COVID-19. How the authors handled the data: Reference gene primer amplification yielded estimated nucleated cell counts. Produced via immunoSEQ multiplex PCR; TCRdb's table is partial and in-frame only. The V and J calls and clone size were taken over from that table, and D and trimming were inferred from the DNA. The repertoire holds some 30,000 clones, with roughly 80% as singletons. This CDR3 has 13 amino acids. Germline trimming cut 3 bases from V and 7 bases from J; bases unmatched to any gene: 8. Germline values: CDR1 GTSNPN, CDR2 SVGIG (reference sequence).

The source of this sequence is an elderly man with active COVID-19. The J gene is TRBJ1-2, the V gene TRBV30; 7 bases are a match to TRBD1. The sequenced sample consisted of peripheral blood. CDR3 DNA: TGTGCCTGGAGGTTAGGGGGCTTTCGTGGCTACACCTTC. Translation gives CAWRLGGFRGYTF.